The source of this T cell receptor (beta chain) is a study of T cell responses to AZD1222 COVID-19 vaccine. This clone showed up just once. Its antigen is not identified. The table came from immunoSEQ multiplex PCR; TCRdb's copy has only in-frame clones and leaves some out. Found here are about 140,000 clones, 80% to 90% of them singletons; the top ten hold 4.5% to 6.5%. Study outcomes and limitations: Every sample of the repertoires postdated the peak T cell response.

This specimen was peripheral blood, taken on day 0 of AZD1222 vaccination. The TCR was taken from an adult in good health.

The CDR3, as DNA: TGTGCCAGCAGCGCAGGACACCCGTCGGAGGGCTACACCTTC. Translated, it gives CASSAGHPSEGYTF. The chain recombines TRBV9 with TRBJ1-2; possibly TRBD1 for D (5 bases). The CDR3 runs 14 residues. Germline loops: CDR1 SGDLS, CDR2 YYNGEE. V was pared by 3 bases and J by 8 bases, with 17 bases between.